This T cell receptor beta chain was observed in a study of shared clonotypes between healthy human individuals (dated by TCRdb to 2018 to 2020). Turning to the overall study: A couple of women and a few men aged 18 to 49 years were included in the cohort. For each donor, three plates each were used for CD4 naive and CD4 memory, two plates were used for CD8 naive, and one plate was used for CD8 memory. To estimate repertoire size and how much clonotype sharing occurs between individuals, the study deeply sequenced the blood TCR repertoires of about five healthy adults. Different laboratories and diverse techniques were used to prepare libraries and sequence TCR repertoires, to increase sequencing depth and limit assay-specific biases. Between about 0.9 and 8.9 billion PBMCs per donor were obtained by leukapheresis.

Healthy HIV-negative adults with no recently reported acute infections or vaccinations were included as donors. Every donor was a Caucasian adult residing in Nashville, Tennessee, USA. Magnetic negative selection was used to enrich CD4+ T cells, after which naive cells were positively selected on CD45RA and the negative fraction became the memory subset. Blood was obtained by leukapheresis, after which PBMCs were separated by Ficoll-Histopaque density gradient centrifugation and cryopreserved in liquid nitrogen vapor phase. Analytical flow cytometry was used to check the purity and quantity of each magnetically sorted T cell population. Each sorted fraction had its genomic DNA isolated and then quantified by UV absorbance on a Nanodrop 2000c. Regarding this clone: Its antigen has not been determined. No base quality values were provided; no much bigger clone lies one nucleotide off.

The CDR3 spans 14 residues, from the cysteine through the phenylalanine. Kept here is only the CDR3 DNA, which spans 42 bases and is read in frame from base 1. For this chain, trimming is 5 bases at the V end and 2 bases at the J end, and the number of junction bases without a gene match is 4. Reading the germline V gene (reference sequence) gives CDR1 SGHNT and CDR2 YYREEE. The full study reports these points: Pairwise subsampling led to the expectation that sequencing depth would affect the degree of clonotype sharing among donors. The small number of donors limited the genetic and exposure-history diversity represented. Naive subsets generally had larger estimated clonotype richness than memory subsets did. Even with the large sequencing depth, rarefaction of the sorted-subset datasets indicated that sequencing was incomplete. When a few donors were compared, the shared fraction of clonotypes was about 5.4% for naive CD4, over 3% for naive CD8, 2.3% for memory CD4, and 0.35% to 0.4% for memory CD8. Compared with non-shared clonotypes, clonotypes shared by all four sorted-subset donors had higher generation probabilities. Sampling was limited to blood, and TCR repertoires in tissue likely differ from TCR repertoires in blood.

Using the deep immunoSEQ assay, multiplex PCR amplified TCR CDR3 regions from genomic DNA. For each cell subset, the extracted genomic DNA was distributed evenly across all wells of several immunoSEQ 96-well plates, and each plate served as one replicate. For sorted subsets, each replicate PCR was loaded with approximately 190 ng genomic DNA, equivalent to 30,000 or so T cell genomes. Purified libraries were quantified with a Qubit 3.0 fluorometer, sized on a Bioanalyzer 2100, and re-quantified with the KAPA Library Quantification kit. Every immunoSEQ 96-well plate was sequenced on a separate single-read 150-cycle Illumina NextSeq 550 flow cell. In the authors' own workflow: Because the immunoSEQ output held only junctional sequences and lacked quality scores, the filtering could not match the filtering applied to full-length reads. To assign V/J genes and CDR3, sequences were annotated using PyIR, a Python wrapper for IgBLAST v1.9, with IMGT germline references. Reads were filtered out if the reads had weak V/J assignments (E-value above 1e-6), no CDR3, stop codons, out-of-frame junctions, or ambiguous translated residues. V3J clonotypes were defined as sequences sharing the same inferred V gene, J gene, and CDR3 amino acid sequence. Percentage overlap between repertoires was calculated by dividing the number of shared unique clonotypes by the size of the smaller repertoire. RTK rarefaction, the Chao1 estimator, and Recon v2.1 estimates of unobserved clonotypes were used to assess repertoire richness. Generation probabilities for all TCRbeta clonotypes obtained by the gDNA method from a few donors were computed using OLGA. The table was pulled from immuneACCESS by TCRdb, which kept in-frame rearrangements only. Such tables lose some clones; where checked, under half of the loss comes from unresolved V genes, and the rest has no known cause. V and J calls and clone size are copied from that table; D and trimming were computed from the DNA. For this sample the table gives roughly 1,600,000 clones, of which about 98.5% were detected only once. Of the sample, 0.3% to 0.45% falls within the top ten clones.

The clonotype comes from a young man in good health. The chain is made from TRBV5-4 and TRBJ1-1; TRBD1 aligns with 9 central bases. The sequencing input was naive CD4+ T cells sorted from blood. The cell subset or site label corresponds to: CD45RA+ positively selected. CDR3 loop: CASRQTGGNTEAFF. The DNA sequence follows: TGTGCCAGCAGACAAACAGGGGGCAACACTGAAGCTTTCTTT.